Listed below are T cell receptor beta chains from one sample, sequenced in a study of liver allograft versus peripheral blood T cells. TCRdb passed the reads through MiXCR, listing each CDR3 protein once. The sample shows more than 2,000 distinct CDR3 sequences, over 15% of them seen only once. Receptor source: a human patient who had a liver transplant. The graft donor may have given rise to some T cells. CDR3s include the opening cysteine and the closing phenylalanine or tryptophan. The D gene is left open where the match is weak. Expanded clones are given a class, and other clones once, few, many or no size at all.

v_call	clone_size	j_call	d_call	cdr3_nt	cdr3_aa
TRBV9	-	TRBJ2-1	TRBD2	TGTGCCAGCAGCGTAGTGGTGGGAGGGCCCTACAATGAGCAGTTCTTC	CASSVVVGGPYNEQFF
TRBV27	many	TRBJ1-2	TRBD1	TGTGCCAGCAGTTTCGCAGGGGGTAACTATGGCTACACCTTC	CASSFAGGNYGYTF
TRBV11-2	-	TRBJ2-4	TRBD2	TGTGCCAGCAGCCCTGGACTAGCGGGAGTTCACTTCAAGGGATCTGGAAACATTCAGTACTTC	CASSPGLAGVHFKGSGNIQYF
TRBV11-1	-	TRBJ2-7	TRBD1	TGTGCCAGCAGCTTCAGGGGGCCCTACGAGCAGTACTTC	CASSFRGPYEQYF
TRBV24-1	medium-sized	TRBJ2-7	TRBD1	TGTGCCACCAGCCTTGACAGGGTCTCCGAGCAGTACTTC	CATSLDRVSEQYF
TRBV14	medium-sized	TRBJ1-2	-	TGTGCCAGCAGCCGGATGGGCTATGGCTACACCTTC	CASSRMGYGYTF
TRBV7-9	few	TRBJ2-7	-	TGTGCCAGCAGCTCCAGGGGCTACGAGCAGTACTTC	CASSSRGYEQYF
TRBV12-3/TRBV12-4	few	TRBJ1-2	TRBD1	TGTGCCAGCAGTGGGACAGACTATGGCTACACCTTC	CASSGTDYGYTF
TRBV27	medium-sized	TRBJ1-2	-	TGTGCCACCGGGGGGGGAGCTAACTATGGCTACACCTTC	CATGGGANYGYTF
TRBV7-2	many	TRBJ1-2	TRBD1	TGTGCCAGCAGTCACCTCGACAGGGGGTGGGAAGGCTACACCTTC	CASSHLDRGWEGYTF
TRBV5-1	few	TRBJ2-1	-	TGCGCCAGCAGCTTTGGGCGTCGACTGCTCTTCGGTTTGTTTGGCAACTACAATGAGCAGTTCTTC	CASSFGRRLLFGLFGNYNEQFF
TRBV28	medium-sized	TRBJ1-6	-	TGTGCCAGCAGTTTCGCGGACAGTTTAAGCTCCTATAATTCACCCCTCCACTTT	CASSFADSLSSYNSPLHF
TRBV19	medium-sized	TRBJ2-1	-	TGTGCCAGTAGTATGGCCCCGGGAAACTTCGACAATGAGCAGTTCTTC	CASSMAPGNFDNEQFF
TRBV19	medium-sized	TRBJ2-7	TRBD1	TGTGCCAGTAGTATCGAGGGGGCAGGAACCACCTACGAGCAGTACTTC	CASSIEGAGTTYEQYF
TRBV6-1	medium-sized	TRBJ1-2	-	TGTGCCAGCAGGGGACGGTTGGGAGATGGCTACACCTTC	CASRGRLGDGYTF
TRBV28	medium-sized	TRBJ2-7	TRBD2	TGTGCCAGCAGTTTGGTAGCGGGAGAGGACGAGCAGTACTTC	CASSLVAGEDEQYF
TRBV9	few	TRBJ2-1	TRBD1	TGTGCCAGCGGAGACAGGGAAAGGAATGAGCAGTTCTTC	CASGDRERNEQFF
TRBV10-3	many	TRBJ2-3	-	TGTGCCATCAGTGCTGACTCCCCAGATACGCAGTATTTT	CAISADSPDTQYF
TRBV27	medium-sized	TRBJ2-1	TRBD2	TGTGCCAGCAGTTTACTAGCGGAGATATACAATGAGCAGTTCTTC	CASSLLAEIYNEQFF
TRBV10-3	large	TRBJ2-5	-	TGTGCCATCAGTGCCCCGGGGGTTCAAGAGACCCAGTACTTC	CAISAPGVQETQYF
TRBV27	-	TRBJ2-7	TRBD2	TGTGCCAGCAGCCTAGCGGGGGGCCCTCTCTACGAGCAGTACTTC	CASSLAGGPLYEQYF
TRBV19	medium-sized	TRBJ1-1	TRBD1	TGTGCCAGTAGTACCCCCGTAGGGGGCTCTGAAGCTTTCTTT	CASSTPVGGSEAFF
TRBV19	medium-sized	TRBJ2-1	TRBD2	TGTGCCAGTAGTAGCCTGTTAGCGGGGGGGCCCTACAATGAGCAGTTCTTC	CASSSLLAGGPYNEQFF
TRBV7-9	-	TRBJ2-1	-	TGTGCCAGCAGCTTCTGGCAGGGTTGGATATCCATCTTC	CASSFWQGWISIF
TRBV12-3/TRBV12-4	-	TRBJ2-3	-	TGTGCCAGCAGTTTACTGGCTAGCGATGATACGCAGTATTTT	CASSLLASDDTQYF
TRBV24-1	medium-sized	TRBJ1-2	-	TGTGCCACCAGTGATTTGTCCAGGGACTATGGCTACACCTTC	CATSDLSRDYGYTF
TRBV7-9	many	TRBJ2-4	-	-	CASSFATGSGPYF
TRBV10-3	medium-sized	TRBJ1-6	-	TGTGCCATCAGTCAGACATCTTTCAATTCACCCCTCCACTTT	CAISQTSFNSPLHF
TRBV15	-	TRBJ1-5	-	TGTGCCACCAGCAGAGATCTGGGAATCGGACAGCCCCAGCATTTT	CATSRDLGIGQPQHF
TRBV5-6	few	TRBJ1-5	TRBD1	TGTGCCAGCAGCCGTCGACAGGGGGCGTCCCTTTATAGCAATCAGCCCCAGCATTTT	CASSRRQGASLYSNQPQHF
TRBV9	many	TRBJ1-1	TRBD1	TGTGCCAGCAGCTCGGACAGGGAGAACACTGAAGCTTTCTTT	CASSSDRENTEAFF
TRBV19	-	TRBJ2-7	-	TGTGCCAGTAAAGTCGAAGGAGGACTTCCTACGGAGCAGTACTTC	CASKVEGGLPTEQYF
TRBV5-4	-	TRBJ1-2	-	TGTGCCAGCAACTTGGGGACCTATTTCGGGGGTGGCTACACCTTC	CASNLGTYFGGGYTF
TRBV6-2/TRBV6-3	many	TRBJ2-1	-	TGTGCCAGCAGCGCATCCGGGACTGGATACAATGAGCAGTTCTTC	CASSASGTGYNEQFF
TRBV6-5	few	TRBJ1-2	TRBD1	TGTGCCAGCAGTTACTCGAGGACAGGGGGTGGCTATGGCTACACCTTC	CASSYSRTGGGYGYTF
TRBV10-2	-	TRBJ2-1	-	TGCGCCAGCAGTGAGTCGATCGTGGCGGGGAGCTACAATGAGCAGTTCTTC	CASSESIVAGSYNEQFF
TRBV30	many	TRBJ2-2	TRBD1	TGTGCCTGGACCCGGGACAGCCTAATCGGCACCGGGGAGCTGTTTTTT	CAWTRDSLIGTGELFF
TRBV13	medium-sized	TRBJ2-3	TRBD2	TGTGCCAGCAGCCGACTAGCGGGGGGCACAGATACGCAGTATTTT	CASSRLAGGTDTQYF